What follows is one T cell receptor beta chain and its context. The antigen is unknown. This CDR3 contains 15 residues. Trimming took 6 bases from V and 5 from J; bases not matched to a gene: 8. CDR1 is SEHNR and CDR2 is FQNEAQ in the germline V gene (reference sequence). A universal primer site and UMIs were added as TCR cDNA was made by 5'RACE template switching. TCRdb re-analysed the 5' RACE reads in MiXCR, keeping a single row per CDR3 protein. The table shows some 300,000 distinct CDR3 sequences, with under 9% occurring only once. This record comes from a study of T cells after yellow fever vaccination. Study-wide findings and caveats: Few clonotypes appeared in both CD4 and CD8 compartments. Contaminating bulk clonotypes could be abundant in FACS-sorted repertoires. After the booster, nearly 98% of CD4 and 75% to 90% of CD8 primary-response clones were re-detected.

The sample here was CD4+ T cells sorted from PBMCs, taken 5 days after the yellow fever booster vaccination. V usage is TRBV7-9 and J usage is TRBJ2-7; 12 bases line up with TRBD1. The clonotype was recovered from a man between 18 and 29 years old who received the YFV17D yellow fever vaccine. DNA for the CDR3: TGTGCCAGCAGATCCCCGGGACAGGGGGCCCACGAGCAGTACTTC. It is translated as CASRSPGQGAHEQYF.